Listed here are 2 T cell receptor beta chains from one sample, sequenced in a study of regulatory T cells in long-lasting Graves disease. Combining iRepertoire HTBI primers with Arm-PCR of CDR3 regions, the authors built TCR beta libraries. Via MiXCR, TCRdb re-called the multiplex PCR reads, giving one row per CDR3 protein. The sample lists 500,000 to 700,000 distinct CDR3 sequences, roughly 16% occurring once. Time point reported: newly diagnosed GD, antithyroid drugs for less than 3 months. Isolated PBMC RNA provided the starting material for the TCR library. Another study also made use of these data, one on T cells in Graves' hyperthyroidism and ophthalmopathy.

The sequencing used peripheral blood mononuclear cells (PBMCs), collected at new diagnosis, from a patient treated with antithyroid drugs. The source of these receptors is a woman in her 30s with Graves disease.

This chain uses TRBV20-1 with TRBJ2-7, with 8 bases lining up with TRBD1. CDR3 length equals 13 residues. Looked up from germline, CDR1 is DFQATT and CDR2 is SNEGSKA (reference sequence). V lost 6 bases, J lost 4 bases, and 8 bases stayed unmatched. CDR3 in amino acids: CSAAGGPTYEQYF. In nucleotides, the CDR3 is TGCAGTGCCGCAGGGGGCCCTACATACGAGCAGTACTTC.

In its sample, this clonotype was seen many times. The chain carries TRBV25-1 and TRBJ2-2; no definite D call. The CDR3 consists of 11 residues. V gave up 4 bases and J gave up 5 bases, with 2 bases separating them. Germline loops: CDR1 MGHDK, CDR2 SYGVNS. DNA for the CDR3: TGTGCCAGCAGTGGGACCGGGGAGCTGTTTTTT. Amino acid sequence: CASSGTGELFF.